This TCR beta chain was recorded in a study of identical twins (TCRdb year 2016). With regard to the full study: To test whether fetal clonotypes persist, this study deep-sequenced TCR alpha and beta repertoires from monozygotic twins, from unrelated adults of various ages, and from cord blood. To rule out contamination, replicate twin experiments were performed at different times with different library preparation protocols. Findings and caveats that apply to the study as a whole: The excess sharing between twins in beta out-of-frame sequences was weaker because fewer shared sequences reduced the signal-to-noise ratio. Invariant T cells such as MAIT and iNKT could partly confound zero-insertion analyses, although diverse VJ usage argued against such confounding for most clonotypes. Conclusions relied on cross-sectional statistical analysis, since the same donors could not be followed over many years. Out-of-frame TCR alpha sharing in monozygotic twins was systematically underestimated by recombination models, whereas sharing between unrelated individuals was in agreement with the recombination models. Compared with coincidental sharing between unrelated individuals, an excess of low generation-probability sequences was observed among out-of-frame TCR alpha sequences shared between twins. Fewer insertions were carried by abundant cord blood beta clonotypes, a similar but weaker trend appeared in young adult naive repertoires, and no such trend appeared in memory repertoires.

All donors were healthy Caucasians. Three pairs of female monozygotic twins, all aged about 18 to 29 years, were included in the twin cohort. Positive isolation kits from Invitrogen were used to isolate CD4+ and CD8+ T cell populations. Libraries were made using 5' RACE. The sequencing machine was an Illumina HiSeq 2000. A universal primer binding site was added through template switching, and the final cDNA carried a unique molecular identifier so that TCR cDNA molecules could be counted accurately. Specific primers in the conserved constant-segment region were used to synthesize first-strand cDNA for the TCR alpha and beta chains. To control for contamination, every cDNA library was double barcoded, receiving both a SMART-Mk sample barcode and Illumina barcodes. TruSeq adapter sequences, together with Illumina sample barcodes, were added in two successive PCR steps. Sequencing of the TCR alpha and beta cDNA libraries was done on the Illumina HiSeq platform using custom primers. As for how the authors treated the data: Unique molecular identifiers were extracted from raw reads with MiGEC, and CDR3 positions were determined with MiXCR. Recombination models were inferred per individual with the repgenHMM and IGoR tools using an EM algorithm. The tcR package in R was used for shared clonotype analysis, with sharing normalized by the product of cloneset sizes. Out-of-frame nonproductive sequences were analyzed to study raw recombination free of thymic and clonal selection effects. The raw public reads went through TCRdb reprocessing: fastp at Q25, MiXCR clone calling, in-frame beta chains kept. Identical CDR3 proteins give one entry, which carries the most common genes and DNA. These V and J calls rely on TCRdb rather than the paper's analysis. The sample includes 400,000 to 550,000 distinct CDR3 sequences, with approximately 15% observed a single time. Clones ranked in the top ten supply around 0.98% of the sample.

Compared with germline, V lacks 5 bases and J lacks 2 bases; bases without a gene match: 24. The CDR3, cysteine through phenylalanine, is 20 amino acids long. The retained sequence is limited to the CDR3, 60 bases, with the frame set at the first base. The germline V gene (reference sequence) sets CDR1 to DFQATT and CDR2 to SNEGSKA. A word on this clonotype: Its specific antigen is unknown. Base qualities are not at hand, and no much larger clone is one base apart.

The same sample was also studied in work on yellow fever vaccine responses in identical twins. The second study also describes: According to the authors, the vaccine-induced T cell response in identical twins seemed to be partly convergent and partly specific to each individual. In the study, vaccine-responding T cell clones were precisely tracked in identical twins.

The chain is made from TRBV20-1 and TRBJ2-1, with 7 bases in between that match TRBD1. The receptor was isolated from a woman aged 18-29 years in good health. The sequenced sample was CD4+ T cells sorted from blood. The CDR3 has the sequence CSAPDNLLVLGQGAYNEQFF. The DNA sequence is given as TGCAGTGCTCCAGATAACCTACTTGTATTAGGCCAGGGGGCCTACAATGAGCAGTTCTTC.